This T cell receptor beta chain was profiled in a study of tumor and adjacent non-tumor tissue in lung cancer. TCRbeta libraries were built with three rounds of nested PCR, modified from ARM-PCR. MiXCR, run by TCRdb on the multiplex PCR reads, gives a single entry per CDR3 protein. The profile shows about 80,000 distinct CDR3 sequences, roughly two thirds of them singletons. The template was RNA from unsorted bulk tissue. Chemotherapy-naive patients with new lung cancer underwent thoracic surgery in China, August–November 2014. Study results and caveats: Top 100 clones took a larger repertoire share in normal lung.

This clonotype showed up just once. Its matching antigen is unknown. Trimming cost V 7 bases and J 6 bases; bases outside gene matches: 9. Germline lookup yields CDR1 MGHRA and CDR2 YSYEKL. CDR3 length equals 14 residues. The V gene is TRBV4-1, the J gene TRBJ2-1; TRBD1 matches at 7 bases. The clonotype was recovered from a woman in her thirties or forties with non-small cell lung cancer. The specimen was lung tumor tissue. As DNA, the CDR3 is TGCGCCAGCAAACAAGAAGGGGGCGGCAATGAGCAGTTCTTC. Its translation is CASKQEGGGNEQFF.